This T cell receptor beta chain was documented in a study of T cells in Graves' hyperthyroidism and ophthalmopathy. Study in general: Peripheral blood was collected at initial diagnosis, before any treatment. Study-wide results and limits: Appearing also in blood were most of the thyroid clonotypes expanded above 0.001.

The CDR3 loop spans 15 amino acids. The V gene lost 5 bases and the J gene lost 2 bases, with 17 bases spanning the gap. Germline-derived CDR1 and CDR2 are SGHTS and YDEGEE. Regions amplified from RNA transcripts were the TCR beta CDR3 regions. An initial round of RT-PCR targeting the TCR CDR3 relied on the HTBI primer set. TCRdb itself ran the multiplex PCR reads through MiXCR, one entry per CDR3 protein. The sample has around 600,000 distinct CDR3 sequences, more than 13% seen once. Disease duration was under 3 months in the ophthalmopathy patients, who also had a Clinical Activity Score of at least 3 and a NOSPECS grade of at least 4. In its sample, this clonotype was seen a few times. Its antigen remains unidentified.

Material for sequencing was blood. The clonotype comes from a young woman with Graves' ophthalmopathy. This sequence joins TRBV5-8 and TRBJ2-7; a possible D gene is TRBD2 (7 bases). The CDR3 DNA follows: TGTGCCAGCAGGGGGGGGGGGGCCACCCCCTACGAGCAGTACTTC. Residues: CASRGGGATPYEQYF.